This passage covers 8 T cell receptor beta chains from one sample sequenced in a study of CD8+ T cells in alopecia areata (dated by TCRdb to the late 2010s). The treatment or condition tag for this specimen amounts to: oral pan-JAK inhibitor, 5-10 mg twice daily. To prepare the library, the immunoSEQ multiplex PCR assay was applied. RNA was extracted from all samples and reverse transcribed into cDNA as template for TCR sequencing. TCRdb re-hosts the immuneACCESS table, in-frame sequences only. Its copies lack some clones; in the studies checked, an unresolved V gene accounts for under half of them, and the cause for the rest is not known. The sample has around 300,000 clones on record, approximately 60% of them singletons. The ten largest clones add up to roughly 0.88% of the sample. The input for sequencing was CD4+ T cells sorted from blood, taken around week 54, from a patient treated with tofacitinib. Every receptor here comes from a human donor with alopecia areata.

V is TRBV7-9 and J is TRBJ2-5; D remains unclear. Trimming left V 1 base short and J 4 bases short, with 16 bases between. Germline V gene sequence: CDR1 SEHNR, CDR2 FQNEAQ (reference sequence). The CDR3 length is 16 residues. The CDR3 DNA is TGTGCCAGCAGCTTAGATCTTCCCGGGCTTGGAGAGACCCAGTACTTC. It codes for CASSLDLPGLGETQYF.

J is TRBJ2-7 and V is TRBV4-3; no definite D call. The length of the CDR3 is 14 residues. V lost 0 bases, J lost 0 bases, and 6 bases lay in between. Germline V gives CDR1 LGHNA, CDR2 YSLEER. DNA of the CDR3: TGCGCCAGCAGCCAAGAACACAGCTCCTACGAGCAGTACTTC. Translation: CASSQEHSSYEQYF.

This chain joins TRBV7-2 and TRBJ1-6; D remains ambiguous. Germline CDR1 and CDR2: SGHTA and FQGNSA. The CDR3 contains 13 residues. V was clipped by 5 bases and J by 9 bases, with 11 bases between them. For the CDR3, the DNA is TGTGCCAGCAGCCCTCTTCCTATTTCACCCCTCCACTTT. Protein: CASSPLPISPLHF.

In this sample, this clone turned up a few times. The rearrangement joins TRBV7-9 to TRBJ1-1; no firm D call. The V gene lost 4 bases and the J gene lost 8 bases, with 8 bases spanning the gap. Germline CDR1 reads SEHNR; CDR2 reads FQNEAQ (reference sequence). This CDR3 region has 11 residues. The CDR3 coding sequence is TGTGCCAGCAGCTACGAGTTCGAAGCTTTCTTT. Protein sequence: CASSYEFEAFF.

The chain links TRBV6-6 to TRBJ2-1; TRBD2 matches at 9 bases. The germline V gene encodes CDR1 MNHNY and CDR2 SVGAGI (reference sequence). The J segment lost 7 bases and the V segment lost 4 bases, leaving 5 bases of the junction unmatched. This CDR3 has 14 amino acids. In nucleotides, the CDR3 is TGTGCCAGCAGTTGGACTAGCGAGATGAATGAGCAGTTCTTC. Translating it yields CASSWTSEMNEQFF.

The V and J genes are TRBV11-1 and TRBJ2-3, with 7 positions matching TRBD1. Germline V gene lookup returns CDR1 SGHAT and CDR2 FQDESV (reference sequence). This CDR3 is built from 15 residues. Unmatched junction bases numbered 5, after V lost 1 base and J lost 4 bases. CDR3 DNA sequence: TGTGCCAGCAGCTTAGACTTCCAGGGGGCAGATACGCAGTATTTT. This sequence encodes CASSLDFQGADTQYF.

In this sample, this clone turned up many times. The chain recombines TRBV7-2 with TRBJ2-5, with 9 bases fitting TRBD2. The CDR3 is made up of 14 amino acids. Germline V gene data show CDR1 as SGHTA and CDR2 as FQGNSA. The junction had 10 bases not matched to a gene; V was cut back by 7 bases and J by 7 bases. CDR3 loop: CASTQGLALGTQYF. The CDR3 region has the DNA TGTGCCAGCACCCAGGGACTAGCCCTAGGGACCCAGTACTTC.

This sequence joins TRBV29-1 and TRBJ2-7, with D tentatively TRBD1 (5 bases). Germline CDR1 reads SQVTM; CDR2 reads ANQGSEA. Trimming removed 7 bases from V and 3 bases from J, with 16 bases in between. The CDR3 runs 13 residues. Here the CDR3 reads CSATDTRRYEQYF. CDR3 bases: TGCAGCGCTACGGACACCCGCCGCTACGAGCAGTACTTC.